What follows describes a single TCR gamma chain. This clone was observed a handful of times. Its antigen specificity is not known. No base quality values were provided; no much bigger clone lies one nucleotide off. For TCR sequencing, genomic DNA was taken from peripheral blood mononuclear cells isolated from both patients and controls. The sequenced patients had a median age of 65 years and comprised four or five males and about 6 females. Patients were recruited at a single hematology unit in Padova, Italy, and were reclassified according to 2017 WHO criteria for T-LGLL or HSTCL. All patient samples were collected while patients were off therapy or before therapy. CDR1 and CDR2 were assigned from the germline V gene as EGSTGY and YDSYTSSV. Reading from cysteine to phenylalanine, the CDR3 counts 15 amino acids. Only the CDR3 part of the read is kept: 45 bases, read in frame from the first base. V ends up 0 bases short and J 2 bases short, with an unmatched junction base count of 7.

These data come from a study of gamma delta lymphoproliferative disorders and STAT genes (dated by TCRdb to between 2018 and 2020). Looking at the study overall: Of the 9 Tgammadelta LGLL patients who were sequenced, 4 had symptomatic disease and 5 followed an indolent course. Gamma-chain libraries were prepared from at least 50 ng of genomic DNA using the LymphoTrack Dx TCRG Assay. Because no corresponding Invivoscribe delta assay was available, delta-chain libraries were prepared according to the standard operating procedure of the EuroClonality-NGS working group. Within a larger immunophenotypic and STAT-mutation study, TCR gamma and delta CDR3 repertoires were profiled by deep sequencing in Tgammadelta lymphoproliferative disease patients and healthy controls. The TCR-sequenced pilot group comprised under ten Tgammadelta large granular lymphocyte leukemia patients and 2 hepatosplenic T-cell lymphoma patients. To confirm results, a couple of gamma-chain samples and every delta-chain sample were sequenced twice.

In both library preparation methods, multiplex PCR was run with primers aimed at the conserved V and J regions of the TCR genes. The amplicons were purified, pooled and then sequenced on an Illumina MiSeq platform. Per the authors' processing: V(D)J alignment, clonotype assembly and translation were performed with MiXCR, whereas functionality assessment and CDR3 repertoire analyses were performed with VDJtools. CDR3 was defined per IMGT, and analyses were restricted to productive sequences using functional genes, excluding ORF genes and pseudogenes. A custom Python script was used to search all patients and controls for identical amino acid CDR3s of major clonotypes (frequency >=5%). To compare clonotype frequencies between patients and controls, a one-sided non-parametric Wilcoxon test was applied. TCRdb called clones anew from the public reads via CATT; matching DNA rows were later pooled. The V and J calls, along with clone size, are taken from TCRdb and not from the paper's own processing. The sample table shows about 2,200 gamma-chain clones, and 9.8% are seen once. The ten biggest clones cover 60% to 70% of the sample.

Points the paper makes about the study in general: Control T cells likely spanned varied maturation stages, while leukemic cells were skewed toward terminal effectors, potentially limiting patient-control comparisons. When whole repertoires were clustered, gamma repertoires from patients formed a group apart from those of healthy controls, but delta repertoires showed no separation between the groups. Nearly all major patient gamma and delta clonotypes were public, shared with at least one healthy donor; only a couple of gamma clonotypes were private to disease. The authors pointed out that NGS specificity may be lower at low frequencies, so whether leukemic clones are public or private needs to be confirmed. Major clones in indolent patients were dominated by Vgamma9-JgammaP and Vdelta2-Ddelta3-Jdelta1 rearrangements, but these rearrangements were absent in symptomatic patients, who instead used less common gene combinations.

The source is a human donor with gamma-delta T-cell large granular lymphocyte leukemia. The source material was blood. The chain is encoded by TRGV4 joined to TRGJ1 or TRGJ2. The J gene, absent from TCRdb, was called here by matching the DNA to germline. The nucleotide sequence is given as TGTGCCACCTGGGATGGGCCGTTGTATTATTATAAGAAACTCTTT. Its translation is CATWDGPLYYYKKLF.